The next 15 T cell receptor beta chains were all read from a single sample in a study of cytomegalovirus exposure and HLA in healthy donors. PCR was performed using 60 Vbeta and 13 Jbeta primers. Here immunoSEQ multiplex PCR was the method, and the copy in TCRdb shows in-frame clones only, minus some. The sample lists roughly 120,000 clones, around 75% occurring once. Sample: PBMCs. These receptors originate from a man in his sixties in good health and CMV-seropositive.

In DNA form, the CDR3 reads TGTGCCAGCAGCCCGAGGGGGTACGGAGTGGCTTTCTTT. Its protein product is CASSPRGYGVAFF. V usage is TRBV7-8 and J usage is TRBJ1-1, with D perhaps matching TRBD1 (6 bases). Germline CDR1 and CDR2: SGHVS and FQNEAQ. V shed 5 bases and J shed 11 bases, with 18 bases lying between them. This CDR3 is built from 13 residues.

The chain links TRBV6-1 to TRBJ2-6, with D maybe TRBD1 (5 bases). V lost 5 bases, J lost 0 bases, and 8 bases lay in between. The germline V gene encodes CDR1 MNHNS and CDR2 SASEGT. The CDR3 covers 15 residues. CDR3 amino acids: CASSSQASGANVLTF. The CDR3 DNA sequence: TGTGCCAGCAGTTCACAGGCCTCTGGGGCCAACGTCCTGACTTTC.

The chain employs TRBV2 and TRBJ1-6; 10 positions match TRBD1. Trimming took 6 bases from V and 10 from J; bases not matched to a gene: 6. Germline CDR1 is SNHLY and CDR2 is FYNNEI. The CDR3 extends over 14 amino acids. CDR3 in amino acids: CASRGTGVYSPLHF. The CDR3 DNA is TGTGCCAGCAGGGGGACAGGGGTCTACTCACCCCTCCACTTT.

The genes are TRBV11-1 and TRBJ2-7, with 10 bases aligning to TRBD1. V was clipped by 5 bases and J by 1 base; unmatched bases: 5. The CDR3 is 15 amino acids. The germline V gene encodes CDR1 SGHAT and CDR2 FQDESV (reference sequence). CDR3 DNA: TGTGCCAGCAGCAAACCGGGACAGGGGTCCTACGAGCAGTACTTC. The encoded protein is CASSKPGQGSYEQYF.

This chain links TRBV5-5 with TRBJ1-1; tentatively, D is TRBD1 (5 bases). This CDR3 is 14 amino acids long. V was clipped by 0 bases and J by 8 bases, with 14 bases between them. CDR1 and CDR2 from the germline V gene are SGHKS and YYEKEE (reference sequence). CDR3 DNA: TGTGCCAGCAGCTTGGGGGTCAGGGTAGGGGAAGCTTTCTTT. Protein: CASSLGVRVGEAFF.

The CDR3, as DNA: TGTGCCAGCAAGGAGAGGCAAGAGACCCAGTACTTC. Residues: CASKERQETQYF. The J gene is TRBJ2-5, the V gene TRBV2; D not resolved. The CDR3 sequence is 12 residues long. CDR1 is SNHLY, CDR2 FYNNEI, per germline. V was shortened by 7 bases and J by 2 bases, with 8 bases between the two germline ends.

This chain joins TRBV5-1 and TRBJ2-3; weak D call: TRBD2 (6 bases). Trimming shortened V by 6 bases and J by 1 base, and 12 bases separated the two germline ends. The CDR3 has 14 amino acids. Germline V gene sequence: CDR1 SGHRS, CDR2 YFSETQ. The DNA for the CDR3 is TGCGCCAGCACCAACGGAGGGGGCACAGATACGCAGTATTTT. Protein product: CASTNGGGTDTQYF.

This clone was seen more than once but under ten times. V and J are TRBV19 and TRBJ1-5, with D uncertain. Germline CDR1 and CDR2: LNHDA and SQIVND (reference sequence). V was clipped by 7 bases and J by 7 bases, with 17 bases between them. The CDR3 totals 14 residues. CDR3 in DNA: TGTGCCAGTACCATGATAGGTCCCGGGCAGCCCCAGCATTTT. Translating it yields CASTMIGPGQPQHF.

This clone was detected once. This chain uses TRBV5-4 with TRBJ1-1; D not resolved. The CDR3 consists of 14 residues. CDR1 SGHNT and CDR2 YYREEE come from the germline V gene (reference sequence). V lost 2 bases, J lost 7 bases, and 15 bases lay in between. The CDR3 loop is CASSFGNRGIEAFF. The DNA for the CDR3 is TGTGCCAGCAGCTTCGGTAATCGAGGGATTGAAGCTTTCTTT.

The V gene is TRBV27, the J gene TRBJ1-6; 8 nucleotides match TRBD1. CDR1 is MNHEY and CDR2 is SMNVEV in the germline V gene (reference sequence). The CDR3 sequence is 13 residues long. Trimming cost V 3 bases and J 9 bases; bases outside gene matches: 1. CDR3 in DNA: TGTGCCAGCAGTTTTACAGGGGGTTCACCCCTCCACTTT. Translation: CASSFTGGSPLHF.

The sample holds one count of this clone. J is TRBJ1-2 and V is TRBV5-4; TRBD1 might be the D (6 bases). The CDR3 loop spans 18 amino acids. Germline V gives CDR1 SGHNT, CDR2 YYREEE (reference sequence). The V and J ends lost 0 bases and 6 bases respectively, with 24 bases between them. The CDR3 spells CASSLGGGHPVRRNGYTF. The CDR3, as DNA: TGTGCCAGCAGCTTGGGCGGGGGCCACCCTGTCCGTCGCAATGGCTACACCTTC. Complete variable domain (other parts from reference TRBV5-4 and TRBJ1-2): ETGVTQSPTHLIKTRGQQVTLRCSSQSGHNTVSWYQQALGQGPQFIFQYYREEENGRGNFPPRFSGLQFPNYSSELNVNALELDDSALYLCASSLGGGHPVRRNGYTFGSGTRLTVV.

CDR3 bases: TGTGCCAGCACTAACAGGGCAGATACGCAGTATTTT. It encodes CASTNRADTQYF. The rearrangement joins TRBV6-5 to TRBJ2-3; D is perhaps TRBD1 (6 bases). Germline V gene sequence: CDR1 MNHEY, CDR2 SVGAGI. This CDR3 region has 12 residues. V lost 7 bases to trimming and J lost 4 bases, with 9 bases between them.

The chain carries TRBV5-1 and TRBJ1-1, with a possible D match to TRBD1 (5 bases). V was clipped by 5 bases and J by 3 bases, with 14 bases between them. Germline CDR1 is SGHRS and CDR2 is YFSETQ. The CDR3 covers 14 residues. CDR3 protein: CASSLNGRDTEAFF. In nucleotides, the CDR3 is TGCGCCAGCAGTCTGAATGGCAGGGACACTGAAGCTTTCTTT.

The chain employs TRBV2 and TRBJ2-2; D is perhaps TRBD2 (6 bases). CDR1 and CDR2 (germline): SNHLY, FYNNEI. CDR3 length: 14 amino acids. V gave up 6 bases and J gave up 5 bases, with 13 bases separating them. The CDR3 sequence is CASRIREETGELFF. The CDR3 DNA reads TGTGCCAGCAGGATCAGGGAGGAGACCGGGGAGCTGTTTTTT.

The chain couples TRBV13 to TRBJ2-1; 11 bases line up with TRBD2. The length of the CDR3 is 19 residues. Germline assignment: CDR1 PRHDT and CDR2 FYEKMQ (reference sequence). V dropped 5 bases and J dropped 0; count of bases not matched to a gene: 12. CDR3: CASSRRASGGSSSYNEQFF. CDR3 DNA sequence: TGTGCCAGCAGCCGTCGGGCTAGCGGGGGGTCGAGCTCCTACAATGAGCAGTTCTTC.